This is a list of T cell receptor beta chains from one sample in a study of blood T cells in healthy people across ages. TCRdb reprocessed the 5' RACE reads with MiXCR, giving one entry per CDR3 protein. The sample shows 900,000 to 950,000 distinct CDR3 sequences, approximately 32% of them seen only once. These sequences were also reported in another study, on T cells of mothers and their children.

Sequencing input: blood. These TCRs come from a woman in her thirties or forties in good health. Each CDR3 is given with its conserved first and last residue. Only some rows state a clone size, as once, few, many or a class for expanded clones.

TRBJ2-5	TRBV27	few	CASSLKDRNQETQYF
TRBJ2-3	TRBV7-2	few	CASSPEWGADTQYF
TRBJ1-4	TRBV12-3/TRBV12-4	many	CASSFSSGIREKLFF
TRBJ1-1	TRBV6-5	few	CASSYSARTFTNAEAFF
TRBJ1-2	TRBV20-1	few	CSARQGQLYYGYTF
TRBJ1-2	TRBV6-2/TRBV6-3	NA	CASKEGAGYGYTF
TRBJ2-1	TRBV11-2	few	CASSLSRTDSTGAEQFF
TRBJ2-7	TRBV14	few	CASSQNVQGYEQYF
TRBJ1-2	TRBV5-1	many	CASSLVAGRMGYTF
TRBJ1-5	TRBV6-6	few	CASSPRGGYQPQHF
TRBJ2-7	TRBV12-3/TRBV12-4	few	CASSPQGALSFYEQYF
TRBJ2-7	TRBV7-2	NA	CASSYPGQGAPGNRYEQYF
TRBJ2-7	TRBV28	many	CASNSGTGLYEQYF
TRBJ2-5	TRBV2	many	CASNVFSIETQYF
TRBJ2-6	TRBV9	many	CASSVAPGREANVLTF
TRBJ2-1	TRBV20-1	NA	CSAIRTGSYNEQFF
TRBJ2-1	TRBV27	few	CASSSQNNEQFF
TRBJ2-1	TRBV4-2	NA	CASSQAGNSGVNEQFF
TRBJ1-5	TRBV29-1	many	CSVGPALGQPQHF
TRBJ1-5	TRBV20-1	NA	CSARQMNQPQHF
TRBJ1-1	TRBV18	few	CASSSGGGTEAFF
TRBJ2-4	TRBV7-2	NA	CASSLDGTGPYNEQYF
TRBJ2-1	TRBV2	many	CASSGTSNEQFF
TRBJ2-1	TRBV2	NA	CASSDDRATEQFF
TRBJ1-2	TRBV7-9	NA	CASSLDREGCTF
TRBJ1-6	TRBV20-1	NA	CSAQRTDLHNSPLHF
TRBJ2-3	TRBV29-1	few	CSVLAGASTDTQYF
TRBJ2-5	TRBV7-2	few	CASSFDRVETQYF
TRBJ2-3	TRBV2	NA	CASPRPTSGPSGTQYF
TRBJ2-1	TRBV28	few	CASSPRLAGYYEQFF
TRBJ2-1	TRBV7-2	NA	CASSLGGGSIEQFF
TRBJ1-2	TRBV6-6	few	CASRQGPYCTF
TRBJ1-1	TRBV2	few	CASSLDKTGGTEAFF
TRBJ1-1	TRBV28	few	CASIKNRVKNTEAFF